This TCR beta chain stems from a study of T cells in Graves' hyperthyroidism and ophthalmopathy. Overall study results and limits: A 13 V-J signature model discriminated ophthalmopathy versus stable hyperthyroidism.

CDR1 LNHDA and CDR2 SQIVND come from the germline V gene (reference sequence). The CDR3 runs 15 residues. J gave up 5 bases and V 4 bases, and 5 bases lay outside the gene matches. The study left out patients who had uncontrolled infection, other autoimmune disease, pregnancy or lactation. Amplified TCR beta CDR3 regions came from RNA transcripts. The HTBI primer set drove a first-round RT-PCR of the TCR CDR3. TCRdb processed the multiplex PCR reads anew with MiXCR; each CDR3 protein has one entry. The sample carries more than 300,000 distinct CDR3 sequences, roughly a sixth recorded once. Turning to this clonotype: As yet, its antigen is unknown.

The sequence was obtained from a woman in her twenties or thirties with Graves' hyperthyroidism that later progressed to Graves' ophthalmopathy. The V gene is TRBV19, the J gene TRBJ1-5; 10 bases align to TRBD1. Sequencing was performed on blood. CDR3 residues: CASSTTGGWDQPQHF. The CDR3 DNA is TGTGCCAGTAGTACGACAGGGGGCTGGGATCAGCCCCAGCATTTT.